A selection of T cell receptor beta chains follows, all from one sample in a study of identical twins. TCRdb re-called the 5' RACE reads with MiXCR, one entry per CDR3 protein. The table has 1,800,000 or so distinct CDR3 sequences, less than 35% seen once. The sequencing input was cord blood. These receptor sequences come from a newborn girl in good health. Each CDR3 is given with its conserved first and last residue. D genes are given only for firm matches. Where a row states a size, it is once, few, many or the class of an expanded clone; other rows omit it.

v_call,clone_size,j_call,d_call,cdr3_nt,cdr3_aa
TRBV28,NA,TRBJ2-7,NA,TGTGCCGGCAGTTCCCCTTGGGGCAGCTCCTACGAGCAGTACTTC,CAGSSPWGSSYEQYF
TRBV5-6,few,TRBJ1-1,NA,TGTGCCAGCAGCTTTTCCAGGAAGAACACTGAAGCTTTCTTT,CASSFSRKNTEAFF
TRBV12-3/TRBV12-4,many,TRBJ2-5,NA,TGCGCCAGCAGCTCGGGCGGAGGAGAGACCCAGTACTTC,CASSSGGGETQYF
TRBV6-1,NA,TRBJ1-4,TRBD1,TGTGCCAGCATACAGGGGGCTTTGGCTGCAACTAATGAAAAACTGTTTTTT,CASIQGALAATNEKLFF
TRBV20-1,NA,TRBJ1-5,TRBD1,TGCAGTGCTTACAGGGGGTGGGCTCAGCCCCAGCATTTT,CSAYRGWAQPQHF
TRBV18,few,TRBJ2-3,NA,TGTGCCAGCCTGAACAGAGATACGCAGTATTTT,CASLNRDTQYF
TRBV7-8,few,TRBJ1-1,NA,TGTGCCAGCAGCTTAGTGGTTGGGCGGTCGAACACTGAAGCTTTCTTT,CASSLVVGRSNTEAFF
TRBV27,NA,TRBJ2-1,NA,TGTGCCAGCAGTTTATTCCCCTACAATGAGCAGTTCTTC,CASSLFPYNEQFF
TRBV25-1,NA,TRBJ2-1,NA,TGTGCCAGCAGTGATCCGGGACGGCGGGGCAATGAGCAGTTCTTC,CASSDPGRRGNEQFF
TRBV20-1,few,TRBJ2-3,NA,TGCAGTGCTAGTCATAGCGGCCCCCTGGAAGATACGCAGTATTTT,CSASHSGPLEDTQYF
TRBV29-1,many,TRBJ2-7,TRBD2,TGCAGCGTTTGGAGCGGGGACTACGAGCAGTACTTC,CSVWSGDYEQYF
TRBV7-2,NA,TRBJ2-3,NA,TGTGCCAGCAGCCCCCGGAGATTCCAAGATAGGCAGTATTTT,CASSPRRFQDRQYF
TRBV6-1,NA,TRBJ2-3,NA,TGTGCCAGCAGTGAATCTGGCAGCGACACGGATACGCAGTATTTT,CASSESGSDTDTQYF
TRBV9,NA,TRBJ2-5,TRBD2,TGTGCCAGCAGCGTGACTAGCGGGAGTTCCCAGTACTTC,CASSVTSGSSQYF
TRBV6-5,NA,TRBJ2-7,NA,TGTGCCAGCAGTTACTTCGGGAAGGGCTACGAGCAGTACTTC,CASSYFGKGYEQYF
TRBV20-1,NA,TRBJ2-7,TRBD1,TGCAGTGCTAGAGACCACAGGGGCGTGTCCGAGCAGTACTTC,CSARDHRGVSEQYF
TRBV6-5,NA,TRBJ2-7,NA,TGTGCCAGCAGTTACAGGTTTTACAATGAGCAGTACTTC,CASSYRFYNEQYF
TRBV6-1,NA,TRBJ1-2,NA,TGTGCCAGCAGTGAGGGCCCTCACGATTATGGCTACACCTTC,CASSEGPHDYGYTF
TRBV20-1,NA,TRBJ2-3,TRBD1,TGCAGTGCCGAGACAGGGAGAATCAACACAGATACGCAGTATTTT,CSAETGRINTDTQYF
TRBV7-6,few,TRBJ2-3,TRBD2,TGTGCCAGCAGCTCCCCTCTAGGACTAGTAAGCACAGATACGCAGTATTTT,CASSSPLGLVSTDTQYF
TRBV21-1,NA,TRBJ2-1,NA,TGTGCCAGCAGCAAAGTCCTCCGGGACAGGGTAAATGAGCAGTTCTTC,CASSKVLRDRVNEQFF
TRBV6-6,NA,TRBJ1-3,NA,TGTGCCAGCAGGAGGAACAGTGCTGGAAACACCATATATTTT,CASRRNSAGNTIYF
TRBV27,few,TRBJ2-5,NA,TGTGCCAGCAGTTTCCTCAGGGGCTATAGTGTTCGGGAGCAGTACTTC,CASSFLRGYSVREQYF
TRBV24-1,NA,TRBJ2-7,TRBD2,TGTGCCACCAGTCCAACTCGGGGGAAGGCTAGCGGCTCCTACGAGCAGTACTTC,CATSPTRGKASGSYEQYF
TRBV12-3/TRBV12-4,few,TRBJ1-5,TRBD1,TGTGCCAGCAGCCGGGACAGGGGGCGTCAGCCCCAGCATTTT,CASSRDRGRQPQHF
TRBV20-1,NA,TRBJ2-7,TRBD2,TGCAGTGCTAGAGATCAGAGGGGATTAGCGGGAAGGTCCTACGAGCAGTACTTC,CSARDQRGLAGRSYEQYF
TRBV24-1,few,TRBJ2-7,NA,TGTGCCACCAGTGACCAACAGATCCAACCGTCCTACGAGCAGTACTTC,CATSDQQIQPSYEQYF
TRBV2,few,TRBJ2-7,NA,TGTGCCAGCACTCAACTCGGTTACGAGCAGTACTTC,CASTQLGYEQYF
TRBV7-2,NA,TRBJ2-2,NA,TGTGCCAGCAGCCTTCAGAGCCGGAACACCGGGGAGCTGTTTTTT,CASSLQSRNTGELFF
TRBV12-3/TRBV12-4,few,TRBJ2-7,TRBD2,TGTGCCAGCAGTTATACCTCACCGGGACTAACCTCCTACGAGCAGTACTTC,CASSYTSPGLTSYEQYF
TRBV20-1,NA,TRBJ2-7,NA,TGCAGTGCCCCAATCTCCTCCTACGAGCAGTACTTC,CSAPISSYEQYF